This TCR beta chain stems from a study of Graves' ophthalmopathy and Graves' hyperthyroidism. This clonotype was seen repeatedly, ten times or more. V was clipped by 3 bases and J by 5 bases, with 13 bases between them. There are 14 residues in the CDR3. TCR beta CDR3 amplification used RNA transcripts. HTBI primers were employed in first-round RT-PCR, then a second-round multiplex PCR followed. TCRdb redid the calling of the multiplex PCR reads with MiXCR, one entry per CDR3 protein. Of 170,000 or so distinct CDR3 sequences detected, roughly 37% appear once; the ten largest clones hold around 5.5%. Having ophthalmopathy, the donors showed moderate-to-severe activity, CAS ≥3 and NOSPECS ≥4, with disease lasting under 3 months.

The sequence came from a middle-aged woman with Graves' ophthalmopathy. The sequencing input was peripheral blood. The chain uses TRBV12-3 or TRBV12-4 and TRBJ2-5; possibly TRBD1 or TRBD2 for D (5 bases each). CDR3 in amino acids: CASSLGPAGETQYF. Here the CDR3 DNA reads TGTGCCAGCAGTTTGGGACCCGCCGGGGAGACCCAGTACTTC.